A selection of T cell receptor beta chains follows, all from one sample in a study of T-cell memory formation after mild COVID-19. Via MiXCR, TCRdb re-called the 5' RACE reads, giving one row per CDR3 protein. The sample yields about 560,000 distinct CDR3 sequences, approximately 18% seen once. The sample consisted of PBMCs or a T cell subset sorted from them (not recorded which). The source is an adult woman who had mild COVID-19 (a few samples of this study predate the infection). Cell type and time point are not known. Each CDR3 is given with its conserved first and last residue. D genes are given only for firm matches. Size tells how often a clone was seen (once, few, many) or the class of an expanded clone, and some rows leave it out.

len	d_gene	v_gene	j_gene	abundance	CDR3aa	CDR3nt
13	.	TRBV9	TRBJ2-5	few	CASSVDHVETQYF	TGTGCCAGCAGCGTAGACCACGTGGAGACCCAGTACTTC
17	.	TRBV18	TRBJ2-1	.	CASSLKSGQSIKNEQFF	TGTGCCAGCTCACTTAAGTCAGGGCAAAGTATTAAGAATGAGCAGTTCTTC
17	.	TRBV2	TRBJ2-1	.	CASSRVGDTATYNEQFF	TGTGCCAGCAGCCGAGTCGGGGACACAGCAACCTACAATGAGCAGTTCTTC
15	TRBD1	TRBV24-1	TRBJ2-7	many	CATSDSGQGSYEQYF	TGTGCCACCAGTGATTCAGGACAGGGATCCTACGAGCAGTACTTC
15	TRBD1	TRBV7-3	TRBJ2-5	few	CASSPGQGRFETQYF	TGTGCCAGCAGCCCCGGACAGGGGCGGTTTGAGACCCAGTACTTC
15	.	TRBV3-1	TRBJ2-5	.	CASSPDGGLTETQYF	TGTGCCAGCAGCCCCGACGGGGGGCTAACGGAGACCCAGTACTTC
12	TRBD1	TRBV27	TRBJ1-4	few	CASSPRRGQLFF	TGTGCCAGCAGCCCTCGAAGGGGGCAACTGTTTTTT
15	TRBD2	TRBV4-1	TRBJ2-5	.	CASSHASGAQETQYF	TGCGCCAGCAGCCATGCTAGCGGGGCCCAAGAGACCCAGTACTTC
13	.	TRBV11-2	TRBJ1-5	many	CASSPNLQDSQHF	TGTGCCAGCAGCCCCAATCTCCAGGACTCCCAGCATTTT
15	.	TRBV20-1	TRBJ2-5	.	CSALPARRGKETQYF	TGCAGTGCACTACCGGCGAGGAGGGGAAAAGAGACCCAGTACTTC
13	.	TRBV2	TRBJ2-7	few	CASSEARVGEQYF	TGTGCCAGCAGTGAAGCGAGGGTAGGAGAGCAGTACTTC
14	TRBD1	TRBV10-3	TRBJ1-1	.	CAISEDRANTEAFF	TGTGCCATCAGTGAGGACAGGGCCAACACTGAAGCTTTCTTT
11	.	TRBV20-1	TRBJ2-3	.	CSALSLDTQYF	TGCAGTGCCCTCTCCCTGGATACGCAGTATTTT
15	.	TRBV5-4	TRBJ2-7	.	CASKNGQASSYEQYF	TGTGCCAGCAAAAACGGGCAGGCCAGCTCCTACGAGCAGTACTTC
15	.	TRBV5-6	TRBJ2-1	.	CASSFGPGQGNEQFF	.
21	TRBD2	TRBV5-1	TRBJ2-1	few	CASSQTRTSGGPRSSYNEQFF	TGCGCCAGCAGCCAAACCCGGACTAGCGGGGGACCAAGGAGCTCCTACAATGAGCAGTTCTTC
13	.	TRBV7-9	TRBJ1-5	.	CASSPGTGQPQHF	TGTGCCAGCAGCCCAGGAACGGGGCAGCCCCAGCATTTT
13	.	TRBV7-2	TRBJ1-6	.	CASSSTRDSPLHF	TGTGCCAGCAGCTCGACTAGAGATTCACCCCTCCACTTT
15	.	TRBV24-1	TRBJ2-2	few	CATRDRTGSTGELFF	TGTGCCACCAGGGACAGAACAGGGAGCACCGGGGAGCTGTTTTTT
18	TRBD2	TRBV24-1	TRBJ2-5	few	CATSDSGTGLAGGETQYF	TGTGCCACCAGTGATTCCGGCACGGGACTAGCGGGAGGAGAGACCCAGTACTTC
14	TRBD1	TRBV12-3/TRBV12-4	TRBJ2-7	few	CASSRRTGGVEQYF	TGTGCCAGCAGCCGAAGGACAGGGGGCGTCGAGCAGTACTTC
14	.	TRBV2	TRBJ1-1	.	CASRGLQGNTEAFF	TGTGCCAGCAGGGGACTTCAGGGGAACACTGAAGCTTTCTTT
11	TRBD1	TRBV3-1	TRBJ2-1	few	CASSQGDRGFF	TGTGCCAGCAGCCAAGGAGACAGGGGGTTCTTC
15	.	TRBV27	TRBJ2-1	.	CASSTLRDRYNEQFF	TGTGCCAGCAGTACACTAAGAGACAGGTACAATGAGCAGTTCTTC
14	.	TRBV2	TRBJ2-2	many	CASSASMNTGELFF	TGTGCCAGCAGTGCGTCTATGAACACCGGGGAGCTGTTTTTT
14	.	TRBV5-1	TRBJ2-7	many	CASSLGGRTYEQYF	TGCGCCAGCAGCTTGGGGGGGCGGACATACGAGCAGTACTTC
15	.	TRBV27	TRBJ2-7	.	CASSFRTLGFHEQYF	TGTGCCAGCAGTTTCAGGACGTTGGGCTTCCACGAGCAGTACTTC
14	.	TRBV6-5	TRBJ1-1	.	CASSYGGAEGKAFF	TGTGCCAGCAGTTACGGCGGGGCTGAAGGGAAGGCTTTCTTT
12	TRBD1	TRBV6-5	TRBJ2-1	many	CASTGGYNEQFF	TGTGCCAGCACAGGGGGTTACAATGAGCAGTTCTTC
15	TRBD1	TRBV25-1	TRBJ2-1	.	CATSNRGRVGNEQFF	TGTGCCACCTCAAACAGGGGCCGGGTAGGGAATGAGCAGTTCTTC
15	.	TRBV20-1	TRBJ2-1	.	CSAPRGQVEGDEQFF	TGCAGTGCTCCGAGAGGGCAGGTTGAAGGGGATGAGCAGTTCTTC
12	.	TRBV6-2/TRBV6-3	TRBJ2-7	.	CASSYGGTSQYF	TGTGCCAGCAGTTACGGTGGGACTTCGCAGTACTTC
14	TRBD1	TRBV2	TRBJ2-7	few	CASRRQGVVHEQYF	TGTGCCAGCAGGAGGCAGGGGGTGGTTCACGAGCAGTACTTC
12	.	TRBV7-2	TRBJ2-7	few	CAMVTGAYEQYF	TGTGCCATGGTAACGGGAGCCTACGAGCAGTACTTC
15	.	TRBV3-1	TRBJ2-5	once	CASSQGVGGQETQYF	TGTGCCAGCAGCCAAGGCGTGGGGGGCCAAGAGACCCAGTACTTC
13	.	TRBV20-1	TRBJ1-2	.	CSAREDENYGYTF	TGCAGTGCTAGAGAGGACGAAAACTATGGCTACACCTTC
16	TRBD2	TRBV9	TRBJ2-5	few	CASSRGLAVLGETQYF	TGTGCCAGCAGTCGTGGACTAGCGGTCTTGGGGGAGACCCAGTACTTC
13	.	TRBV6-5	TRBJ2-7	.	CASRSLVRYEQYF	TGTGCCAGCAGATCACTAGTTAGGTACGAGCAGTACTTC
16	TRBD1	TRBV6-5	TRBJ1-5	few	CASSRGTGYSNQPQHF	TGTGCCAGCAGCCGAGGGACAGGGTATAGCAATCAGCCCCAGCATTTT
15	TRBD1	TRBV5-1	TRBJ2-7	.	CASSFWTGPPYEQYF	TGCGCCAGCAGCTTTTGGACAGGCCCGCCCTACGAGCAGTACTTC
15	TRBD2	TRBV5-6	TRBJ2-5	.	CASSGLAGEQETQYF	TGTGCCAGCAGCGGACTAGCGGGGGAGCAAGAGACCCAGTACTTC
11	.	TRBV6-2/TRBV6-3	TRBJ2-7	few	CASTRGSEQYF	TGTGCCAGCACTAGGGGATCCGAGCAGTACTTC
14	.	TRBV12-3/TRBV12-4	TRBJ2-2	.	CASSLWQITGELFF	TGTGCCAGCAGTTTGTGGCAGATCACCGGGGAGCTGTTTTTT